This T cell receptor beta chain was found in a study of CD8+ T cells in alopecia areata. Study-wide background: By percentage of affected scalp area, the severity of treated patients was scored. Study-level findings and limits: A great number of expanded lesional clones endured in scalp and blood during tofacitinib.

Germline CDR1 reads MNHEY; CDR2 reads SMNVEV (reference sequence). The length of the CDR3 is 13 residues. V was clipped by 3 bases and J by 6 bases, with 10 bases between them. For this clone: Its matching antigen is unknown.

Noted treatment: oral pan-JAK inhibitor, 5-10 mg twice daily. Reverse transcription of extracted RNA yielded cDNA, which provided the sequencing template. TCRdb keeps only in-frame clones here, not all; method: immunoSEQ multiplex PCR. The sample carries 90,000 to 100,000 clones, approximately 66% recorded once. Material: CD8+ T cells sorted from blood, obtained at week 4, from a patient treated with tofacitinib. This TCR was recovered from a human donor with alopecia areata. The rearrangement links TRBV27 to TRBJ2-3, with D tentatively TRBD1 (6 bases). CDR3 protein: CASSFQGLDTQYF. In nucleotides, the CDR3 is TGTGCCAGCAGTTTTCAGGGGTTGGATACGCAGTATTTT.